Shown below are 6 T cell receptor beta chains from a single sample sequenced in a study of blood T cells in healthy people across ages. Through a sample-barcoded 5' primer and a J-beta primer mix, a second PCR was run for about 6 to 11 cycles. MiXCR, run by TCRdb on the 5' RACE reads, gives a single entry per CDR3 protein. The sample contains 600,000 to 900,000 distinct CDR3 sequences, roughly 25% of which appear only once. A further study also used this sample, focusing on T cells of mothers and their children.

Sample: blood. The source of these receptors is a boy younger than 18 in good health.

There are a few counts of this clonotype. The rearrangement joins TRBV5-1 to TRBJ2-5; 9 bases fit TRBD2. There are 12 residues in the CDR3. Trimming removed 4 bases from V and 9 bases from J; junction bases left unmatched: 4. The germline CDR1 and CDR2 sequences are SGHRS and YFSETQ. The CDR3 spells CASSTGTSPQYF. The CDR3 DNA reads as TGCGCCAGCAGCACCGGGACTAGCCCCCAGTACTTC.

V gene TRBV20-1 combines with J gene TRBJ1-1; 7 nucleotides line up with TRBD1. Germline V gene lookup returns CDR1 DFQATT and CDR2 SNEGSKA (reference sequence). Trimming removed 1 base from V and 0 bases from J; junction bases left unmatched: 11. This CDR3 comprises 17 residues. The CDR3 region is CSARADAGGRMNTEAFF. CDR3 nucleotide sequence: TGCAGTGCTAGAGCCGACGCAGGGGGAAGAATGAACACTGAAGCTTTCTTT.

The J gene is TRBJ2-3, the V gene TRBV12-3 or TRBV12-4, with a possible D match to TRBD1 (6 bases). The germline V and J ends were trimmed by 5 bases and 3 bases, with 15 bases remaining between them. The CDR3 consists of 15 residues. The CDR3 nucleotides read TGTGCCAGCAGTCCACAGGGATGGAGGACAGATACGCAGTATTTT. This sequence encodes CASSPQGWRTDTQYF.

The table lists this clonotype with many counts. The V gene is TRBV7-9, the J gene TRBJ1-4, with 8 nucleotides matching TRBD1. CDR1 and CDR2 (germline): SEHNR, FQNEAQ (reference sequence). The CDR3 runs to 14 residues. V was pared by 5 bases and J by 7 bases, with 6 bases of the junction left unmatched. CDR3 sequence reads: CASSSRGRGEKLFF. The CDR3 DNA follows: TGTGCCAGCAGCAGCAGGGGGCGCGGTGAAAAACTGTTTTTT.

This clonotype has more than one count but fewer than ten. This rearrangement joins TRBV19 to TRBJ2-6, with unresolved D. Trimming stripped 3 bases from V and 0 bases from J, with 6 bases between. The germline V gene encodes CDR1 LNHDA and CDR2 SQIVND (reference sequence). The CDR3 is 15 amino acids. The CDR3 DNA reads as TGTGCCAGTAGTATCTTTAGCTCTGGGGCCAACGTCCTGACTTTC. It encodes CASSIFSSGANVLTF.

This clonotype was detected only a few times. This chain joins TRBV7-2 and TRBJ2-3; 9 bases line up with TRBD1. J gave up 1 base and V 5 bases, and 4 bases lay outside the gene matches. The CDR3 length is 15 residues. Germline CDR1 is SGHTA and CDR2 is FQGNSA. The CDR3 DNA is TGTGCCAGCAGCCAGACAGGGGGTCGCACAGATACGCAGTATTTT. The encoded protein is CASSQTGGRTDTQYF.